This T cell receptor (beta chain) originates from a study of blood T cell repertoires in COVID-19. This CDR3 region has 13 residues. The V end was cut by 5 bases, the J end by 6 bases, with 10 bases between. In germline, CDR1 is SGHAT, CDR2 FQNNGV. The method was immunoSEQ multiplex PCR; TCRdb's version includes in-frame clones alone and lacks a portion of them. The repertoire consists of about 160,000 clones, with around 82% occurring once and the leading ten covering 7%. Sequencing was carried out using peripheral blood. The TCR originated in a woman aged 40 to 50 with COVID-19, enrolled during active disease. The gene calls are TRBV11-2 and TRBJ2-2; D is unclear. CDR3 protein: CASSQVIAGELFF. Written as DNA, the CDR3 is TGTGCCAGCAGCCAGGTCATCGCCGGGGAGCTGTTTTTT.